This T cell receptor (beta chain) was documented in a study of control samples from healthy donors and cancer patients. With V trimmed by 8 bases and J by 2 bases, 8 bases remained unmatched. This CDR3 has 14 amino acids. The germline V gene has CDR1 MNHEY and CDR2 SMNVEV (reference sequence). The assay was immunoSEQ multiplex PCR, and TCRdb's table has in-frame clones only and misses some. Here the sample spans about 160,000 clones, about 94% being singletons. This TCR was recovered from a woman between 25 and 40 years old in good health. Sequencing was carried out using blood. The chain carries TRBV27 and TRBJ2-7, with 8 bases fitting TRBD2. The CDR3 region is CASYSTSVTYEQYF. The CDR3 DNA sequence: TGTGCCAGCTATTCGACTAGCGTGACCTACGAGCAGTACTTC.